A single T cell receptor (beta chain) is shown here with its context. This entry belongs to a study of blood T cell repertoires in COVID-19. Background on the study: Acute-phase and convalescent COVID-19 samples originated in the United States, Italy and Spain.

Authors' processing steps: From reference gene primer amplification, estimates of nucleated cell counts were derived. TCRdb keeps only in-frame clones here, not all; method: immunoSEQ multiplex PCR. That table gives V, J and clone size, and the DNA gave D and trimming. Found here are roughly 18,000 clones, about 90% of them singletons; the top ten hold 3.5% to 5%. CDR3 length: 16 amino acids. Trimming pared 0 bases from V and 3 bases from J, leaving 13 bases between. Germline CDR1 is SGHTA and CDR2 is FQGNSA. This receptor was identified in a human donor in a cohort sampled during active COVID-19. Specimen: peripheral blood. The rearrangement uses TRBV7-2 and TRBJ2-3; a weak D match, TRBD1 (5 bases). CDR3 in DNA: TGTGCCAGCAGCTTAGCTCCAGGGTTGAAAACAGATACGCAGTATTTT. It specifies CASSLAPGLKTDTQYF.